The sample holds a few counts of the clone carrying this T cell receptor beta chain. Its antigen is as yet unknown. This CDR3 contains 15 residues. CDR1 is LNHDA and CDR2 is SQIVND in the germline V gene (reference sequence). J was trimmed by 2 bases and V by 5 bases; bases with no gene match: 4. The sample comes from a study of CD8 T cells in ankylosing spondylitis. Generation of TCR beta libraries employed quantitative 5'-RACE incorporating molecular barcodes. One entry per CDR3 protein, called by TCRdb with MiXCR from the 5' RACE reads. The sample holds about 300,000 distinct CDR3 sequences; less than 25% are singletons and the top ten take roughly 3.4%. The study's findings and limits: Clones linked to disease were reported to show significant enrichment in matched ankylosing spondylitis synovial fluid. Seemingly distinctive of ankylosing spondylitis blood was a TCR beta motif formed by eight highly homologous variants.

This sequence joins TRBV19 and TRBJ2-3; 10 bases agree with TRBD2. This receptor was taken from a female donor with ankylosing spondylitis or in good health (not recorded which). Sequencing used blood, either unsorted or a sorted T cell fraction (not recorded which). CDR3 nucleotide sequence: TGTGCCAGTAGTGTACTAGCGGGGTTCACAGATACGCAGTATTTT. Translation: CASSVLAGFTDTQYF.